The TCR beta chain under discussion was sequenced for a study of T cells after yellow fever vaccination. Study-wide background: It was SMART-Seq v4 Ultra Low Input that prepared the fractions with low cell numbers.

This CDR3 region has 13 residues. Trimming cost V 0 bases and J 6 bases, with 9 bases left between them. The germline V gene has CDR1 LGHNA and CDR2 YNFKEQ. Study results and limitations: Re-detected after boosting: most primary clones, 96% of CD4 and roughly 88% of CD8. Secondary responses were weaker yet peaked faster, day 5 versus 15.

On this clonotype itself: The antigen remains undetermined.

Via MiXCR, TCRdb re-called the 5' RACE reads, giving one row per CDR3 protein. The sample includes 550,000 or so distinct CDR3 sequences, about 19% seen only once; the top ten take more than 13%. This sequence originates from a man aged 25 to 45 who received the YFV17D yellow fever vaccine. The rearrangement uses TRBV4-2 and TRBJ2-7; possibly TRBD2 for D (5 bases). Sequencing used PBMCs, obtained 15 days after the yellow fever booster vaccination. CDR3 loop: CASSQELDREQYF. Here the CDR3 DNA reads TGTGCCAGCAGCCAAGAACTAGACCGCGAGCAGTACTTC.